This T cell receptor (beta chain) was captured by sequencing in a study of cytomegalovirus exposure and HLA in healthy donors. Study results and limitations: A later analysis showed that HLA-associated TCR beta chains had undergone more clonal expansion than equally common others. One variant, a missense change in DCLRE1C, was linked in a later analysis to TCR beta V- and J-gene trimming. Listed as cytomegalovirus-associated were about 160 TCR beta chains.

About this clone itself: The antigen is undetermined.

In the PCR, 60 Vbeta and 13 Jbeta primers were used. Here immunoSEQ multiplex PCR was the method, and the copy in TCRdb shows in-frame clones only, minus some. The sample carries approximately 190,000 clones, roughly four fifths recorded once. V lost 5 bases and J lost 1, with 14 bases in between. The CDR3 has 15 amino acids. Germline V gene sequence: CDR1 SEHNR, CDR2 FQNEAQ (reference sequence). The source of this sequence is a woman between 18 and 29 years old in good health and CMV-seronegative. Input material: PBMCs. The chain is built from TRBV7-9 and TRBJ1-1; tentatively, D is TRBD1 (5 bases). The DNA for the CDR3 is TGTGCCAGCAGCATATTAGGCAGGGAGAACACTGAAGCTTTCTTT. It yields the protein CASSILGRENTEAFF. Combining the CDR3 with reference TRBV7-9 and TRBJ1-1 gives the whole variable domain DTGVSQNPRHKITKRGQNVTFRCDPISEHNRLYWYRQTLGQGPEFLTYFQNEAQLEKSRLLSDRFSAERPKGSFSTLEIQRTEQGDSAMYLCASSILGRENTEAFFGQGTRLTVV.